A selection of T cell receptor beta chains follows, all from one sample in a study of CD8+CD57+ T cells in acquired aplastic anemia. TCRdb reprocessed the reads via MiXCR and lists one record per CDR3 protein. This sample carries about 75,000 distinct CDR3 sequences, roughly 72% of them seen once, and the ten largest clones take roughly 80%. The specimen was sorted CD4+, CD8+, or CD8+CD57+ T cells (not recorded which) from PBMCs. The receptors were gathered from a human donor with aplastic anemia. The CDR3 runs from the conserved cysteine through the conserved F or W. Each record gives: V gene, J gene, D gene, clone size, CDR3 protein, CDR3 DNA. D genes are given only for firm matches. The size field is filled for only some rows; it gives once, few, many or a size class.

V gene: TRBV7-3
J gene: TRBJ2-5
D gene: .
clone size: .
CDR3 protein: CASSPFRASQETQYF
CDR3 DNA: TGTGCCAGCAGCCCCTTTCGAGCGTCCCAAGAGACCCAGTACTTC

V gene: TRBV29-1
J gene: TRBJ2-7
D gene: .
clone size: .
CDR3 protein: CSVDEGYDEQYF
CDR3 DNA: TGCAGCGTTGATGAGGGTTATGACGAGCAGTACTTC

V gene: TRBV19
J gene: TRBJ1-1
D gene: .
clone size: .
CDR3 protein: CASSTGTYTEAFF
CDR3 DNA: TGTGCCAGTAGTACCGGGACCTACACTGAAGCTTTCTTT

V gene: TRBV7-9
J gene: TRBJ1-6
D gene: .
clone size: .
CDR3 protein: CASSLGPGSPLHF
CDR3 DNA: TGTGCCAGCAGCTTAGGTCCGGGTTCACCCCTCCACTTT

V gene: TRBV29-1
J gene: TRBJ2-7
D gene: .
clone size: .
CDR3 protein: CSVVDGRRDEQYF
CDR3 DNA: TGCAGCGTTGTTGATGGGAGGAGGGACGAGCAGTACTTC

V gene: TRBV10-3
J gene: TRBJ2-7
D gene: TRBD1
clone size: .
CDR3 protein: CAIRLGTGYEQYF
CDR3 DNA: TGTGCCATCAGGCTTGGGACAGGCTACGAGCAGTACTTC

V gene: TRBV5-1
J gene: TRBJ2-7
D gene: TRBD1
clone size: .
CDR3 protein: CASSLGTAPSYEQYF
CDR3 DNA: TGCGCCAGCAGCCTAGGGACAGCTCCCTCCTACGAGCAGTACTTC

V gene: TRBV2
J gene: TRBJ2-7
D gene: TRBD1
clone size: .
CDR3 protein: CASSEVGTGGHEQYF
CDR3 DNA: TGTGCCAGCAGTGAGGTGGGCACAGGGGGTCACGAGCAGTACTTC

V gene: TRBV10-2
J gene: TRBJ2-5
D gene: TRBD2
clone size: .
CDR3 protein: CASSPSGSGGETQYF
CDR3 DNA: TGCGCCAGCAGCCCTAGCGGGAGTGGGGGCGAGACCCAGTACTTC

V gene: TRBV7-9
J gene: TRBJ1-1
D gene: TRBD1
clone size: few
CDR3 protein: CASHRGAFTEAFF
CDR3 DNA: TGTGCCAGCCACAGGGGAGCGTTTACTGAAGCTTTCTTT

V gene: TRBV7-9
J gene: TRBJ2-3
D gene: .
clone size: .
CDR3 protein: CASSERGTDTQYF
CDR3 DNA: TGTGCCAGCAGCGAGAGAGGCACAGATACGCAGTATTTT

V gene: TRBV7-8
J gene: TRBJ1-4
D gene: .
clone size: few
CDR3 protein: CASSSGRIEKLFF
CDR3 DNA: TGTGCCAGCAGCTCAGGACGGATTGAAAAACTGTTTTTT

V gene: TRBV7-3
J gene: TRBJ2-1
D gene: .
clone size: .
CDR3 protein: CASSEIWGYEQFF
CDR3 DNA: TGTGCCAGCAGCGAAATATGGGGGTATGAGCAGTTCTTC

V gene: TRBV2
J gene: TRBJ2-1
D gene: TRBD2
clone size: few
CDR3 protein: CASQKLAGGYSYNEQFF
CDR3 DNA: TGTGCCAGCCAAAAACTAGCGGGAGGCTACTCCTACAATGAGCAGTTCTTC

V gene: TRBV10-3
J gene: TRBJ2-5
D gene: TRBD1
clone size: once
CDR3 protein: CASGTADETQYF
CDR3 DNA: TGTGCCTCAGGGACAGCCGACGAGACCCAGTACTTC

V gene: TRBV27
J gene: TRBJ2-1
D gene: TRBD2
clone size: few
CDR3 protein: CVSSAREAAYNEQFF
CDR3 DNA: TGTGTCAGCAGTGCCCGGGAGGCCGCCTACAATGAGCAGTTCTTC

V gene: TRBV12-3/TRBV12-4
J gene: TRBJ2-7
D gene: .
clone size: .
CDR3 protein: CASSSQGNLRSYEQYF
CDR3 DNA: TGTGCCAGCAGTTCCCAGGGCAATCTCCGCTCCTACGAGCAGTACTTC

V gene: TRBV27
J gene: TRBJ2-1
D gene: .
clone size: few
CDR3 protein: CASSTHRGHYEQFF
CDR3 DNA: TGTGCCAGCAGTACCCACCGGGGGCACTACGAGCAGTTCTTC

V gene: TRBV2
J gene: TRBJ2-3
D gene: .
clone size: .
CDR3 protein: CASSEEGSHTDTQYF
CDR3 DNA: TGTGCCAGCAGTGAAGAGGGCAGCCACACAGATACGCAGTATTTT

V gene: TRBV19
J gene: TRBJ1-6
D gene: .
clone size: few
CDR3 protein: CASSLRDGLYSPLHF
CDR3 DNA: TGTGCCAGTAGTCTCCGGGACGGACTATATTCACCCCTCCACTTT

V gene: TRBV10-3
J gene: TRBJ2-5
D gene: TRBD2
clone size: .
CDR3 protein: CASTGTSGQETQYF
CDR3 DNA: TGTGCCAGCACCGGGACTAGCGGCCAAGAGACCCAGTACTTC

V gene: TRBV7-2
J gene: TRBJ2-7
D gene: TRBD1
clone size: few
CDR3 protein: CASTGTGGPYEQYF
CDR3 DNA: TGTGCCAGCACCGGGACAGGGGGCCCCTACGAGCAGTACTTC

V gene: TRBV12-3/TRBV12-4
J gene: TRBJ1-2
D gene: .
clone size: .
CDR3 protein: CASSYGEGGGYTF
CDR3 DNA: TGTGCCAGCAGTTACGGGGAGGGAGGTGGCTACACCTTC

V gene: TRBV6-1
J gene: TRBJ2-7
D gene: TRBD2
clone size: once
CDR3 protein: CASSDRGGRYEQYF
CDR3 DNA: TGTGCCAGCAGTGACCGCGGGGGGCGGTACGAGCAGTACTTC

V gene: TRBV15
J gene: TRBJ2-7
D gene: .
clone size: .
CDR3 protein: CATSRDFAPDRHEQYF
CDR3 DNA: TGTGCCACCAGCAGAGATTTCGCGCCAGATCGCCACGAGCAGTACTTC

V gene: TRBV24-1
J gene: TRBJ2-5
D gene: TRBD1
clone size: .
CDR3 protein: CATSDLQDRGQQETQYF
CDR3 DNA: TGTGCCACCAGTGATTTGCAGGACAGGGGACAACAAGAGACCCAGTACTTC

V gene: TRBV19
J gene: TRBJ2-3
D gene: TRBD1
clone size: .
CDR3 protein: CASTRTGREDTQYF
CDR3 DNA: TGTGCCAGTACCAGGACAGGGAGAGAAGATACGCAGTATTTT

V gene: TRBV13
J gene: TRBJ1-1
D gene: TRBD1
clone size: .
CDR3 protein: CASRRQGGDTEAFF
CDR3 DNA: TGTGCCAGCAGGAGACAGGGAGGGGACACTGAAGCTTTCTTT

V gene: TRBV15
J gene: TRBJ1-1
D gene: .
clone size: .
CDR3 protein: CATSRVWNTEAFF
CDR3 DNA: TGTGCCACCAGCAGAGTTTGGAACACTGAAGCTTTCTTT

V gene: TRBV2
J gene: TRBJ2-5
D gene: .
clone size: once
CDR3 protein: CASGQNLGAQYF
CDR3 DNA: TGTGCCAGCGGACAGAACTTAGGGGCCCAGTACTTC

V gene: TRBV12-3/TRBV12-4
J gene: TRBJ2-1
D gene: TRBD2
clone size: few
CDR3 protein: CASSLPGSGRRNEQFF
CDR3 DNA: TGTGCCAGCAGTTTACCGGGTAGCGGGAGAAGGAATGAGCAGTTCTTC

V gene: TRBV27
J gene: TRBJ1-1
D gene: .
clone size: .
CDR3 protein: CASSLYLGTGNTEAFF
CDR3 DNA: TGTGCCAGCAGTCTCTACCTGGGTACGGGGAACACTGAAGCTTTCTTT

V gene: TRBV2
J gene: TRBJ2-7
D gene: TRBD1
clone size: .
CDR3 protein: CASSPTTGTAYEQYF
CDR3 DNA: TGCGCCAGCAGCCCCACGACAGGGACGGCCTACGAGCAGTACTTC

V gene: TRBV5-2
J gene: TRBJ2-3
D gene: .
clone size: few
CDR3 protein: CASNPMRDGTSWADTQYF
CDR3 DNA: TGTGCCAGCAACCCAATGAGGGACGGGACTTCATGGGCAGATACGCAGTATTTT

V gene: TRBV7-8
J gene: TRBJ1-1
D gene: .
clone size: .
CDR3 protein: CASSYWADSSMNTEAFF
CDR3 DNA: TGTGCCAGCAGCTACTGGGCTGACAGCTCAATGAACACTGAAGCTTTCTTT

V gene: TRBV4-2
J gene: TRBJ2-2
D gene: .
clone size: .
CDR3 protein: CASSQDPVGTGELFF
CDR3 DNA: TGTGCCAGCAGCCAAGATCCGGTGGGGACCGGGGAGCTGTTTTTT

V gene: TRBV10-3
J gene: TRBJ1-2
D gene: .
clone size: .
CDR3 protein: CAISDTRGGFGYTF
CDR3 DNA: TGTGCCATCAGTGATACAAGAGGCGGGTTCGGCTACACCTTC

V gene: TRBV6-5
J gene: TRBJ2-7
D gene: .
clone size: .
CDR3 protein: CASKLQGRLYEQYF
CDR3 DNA: TGTGCCAGCAAATTACAGGGAAGGCTCTACGAGCAGTACTTC

V gene: TRBV2
J gene: TRBJ2-5
D gene: TRBD2
clone size: .
CDR3 protein: CASSGTSGPYQETQYF
CDR3 DNA: TGTGCCAGCAGTGGGACTAGCGGGCCCTACCAAGAGACCCAGTACTTC

V gene: TRBV12-3/TRBV12-4
J gene: TRBJ2-1
D gene: TRBD2
clone size: once
CDR3 protein: CASSSRTSGSYNEQFF
CDR3 DNA: TGTGCCAGCAGTTCAAGGACTAGCGGTTCCTACAATGAGCAGTTCTTC

V gene: TRBV28
J gene: TRBJ1-1
D gene: .
clone size: .
CDR3 protein: CASSWSENTEAFF
CDR3 DNA: TGTGCCAGCAGTTGGTCAGAGAACACTGAAGCTTTCTTT

V gene: TRBV29-1
J gene: TRBJ2-1
D gene: .
clone size: .
CDR3 protein: CSAWGYNEQFF
CDR3 DNA: TGCAGCGCCTGGGGGTACAATGAGCAGTTCTTC

V gene: TRBV20-1
J gene: TRBJ1-5
D gene: .
clone size: .
CDR3 protein: CSARPSGRPQHF
CDR3 DNA: TGCAGTGCTAGACCGTCCGGACGGCCCCAGCATTTT

V gene: TRBV24-1
J gene: TRBJ1-2
D gene: .
clone size: .
CDR3 protein: CATSGPGGHYGYTF
CDR3 DNA: TGTGCCACCAGTGGGCCGGGGGGGCACTATGGCTACACCTTC

V gene: TRBV19
J gene: TRBJ1-5
D gene: TRBD1
clone size: .
CDR3 protein: CASSRQGTVQPQHF
CDR3 DNA: TGTGCCAGTAGTCGACAGGGTACTGTTCAGCCCCAGCATTTT

V gene: TRBV11-3
J gene: TRBJ2-7
D gene: .
clone size: .
CDR3 protein: CASRQDDGYEQYF
CDR3 DNA: TGTGCCAGCAGACAAGACGACGGATACGAGCAGTACTTC

V gene: TRBV19
J gene: TRBJ1-6
D gene: TRBD1
clone size: .
CDR3 protein: CASSIERTGRSPLHF
CDR3 DNA: TGTGCCAGTAGTATAGAAAGGACAGGTCGGTCACCCCTCCACTTT